These T cell receptor beta chains were read from a single sample in a study of blood T cell repertoires in COVID-19. The method was immunoSEQ multiplex PCR; TCRdb's version includes in-frame clones alone and lacks a portion of them. The table shows some 150,000 clones, with about four fifths occurring only once. The specimen sequenced was peripheral blood. The receptors were sampled from a woman aged 60 to 75 with active or convalescent COVID-19. Both conserved end residues are trimmed from each CDR3.

TRBJ2-7,TRBV7-9,ASRELGTGDYEQY
TRBJ2-2,TRBV5-1,ASSPGQGGTGELF
TRBJ1-1,TRBV29-1,SVANLRDTEAF
TRBJ2-1,TRBV24-1,ATSDLGGGTYNEQF
TRBJ1-6,TRBV7-2,ASSSIMGQGTSPLH
TRBJ1-1,TRBV5-4,ASSVGTGDTEAF
TRBJ1-6,TRBV27,ASSSLSRSYNSPLH
TRBJ1-6,TRBV5-1,ASSSGTGGSSPLH
TRBJ1-5,TRBV19,ASSIALFSNQPQH
TRBJ1-2,TRBV7-8,ASNLMTGQGYYGYT
TRBJ1-2,TRBV7-9,ASSFLYGYT
TRBJ1-2,TRBV2,ASRPDRGNYGYT
TRBJ2-2,TRBV5-1,ASSPLWTGHTGELF
TRBJ2-5,TRBV19,ASSTTGTGGRKTQY
TRBJ1-1,TRBV21-1,ASSRRGRGAF
TRBJ1-2,TRBV28,ASSSDRKLYGYT
TRBJ1-6,TRBV10-3,AISGQNNSPLH
TRBJ1-5,TRBV25-1,ASSAYGGYQPQH
TRBJ2-7,TRBV7-2,ASSLANRGRAEQY
TRBJ2-5,TRBV5-1,ASSLSGSLETQY
TRBJ1-4,TRBV3-1/TRBV3-2,ASSQDGPNGEKLF
TRBJ1-1,TRBV2,ASRAGRGHTEAF
TRBJ2-1,TRBV6-2/TRBV6-3,ASSYLTSLFGYNEQF
TRBJ1-2,TRBV6-5,ASAGVNYGYT
TRBJ1-4,TRBV7-2,ASSDRQGGGEKLF
TRBJ2-3,TRBV28,ASSLTGGTDTQY
TRBJ1-2,TRBV21-1,ASSNKGQGIGGYT
TRBJ1-4,TRBV5-1,ASSLAMAGVNEKLF
TRBJ2-1,TRBV5-1,ASSYVTSGRKNEQF
TRBJ1-2,TRBV19,ASRQGMGRGYT
TRBJ2-1,TRBV29-1,SVEGGSSYNEQF
TRBJ1-5,TRBV6-7,ASTIGRGTGEYSNQPQH
TRBJ1-2,TRBV6-5,ASSYWDRGSYGYT
TRBJ1-6,TRBV3-1/TRBV3-2,ASSQLRRTGPNSPLH
TRBJ1-1,TRBV28,ASSFVTGDMNTEAF
TRBJ2-1,TRBV10-2,ASSETSGGLRPF
TRBJ1-1,TRBV7-9,ASSVARAGNTEAF
TRBJ2-1,TRBV4-2,ASSQGSGRGLEGYNEQF
TRBJ1-1,TRBV11-2,ASSLRGTLEAF
TRBJ2-5,TRBV2,ASSGADSQETQY
TRBJ1-4,TRBV28,ASSLVSGEKLF